The 15 T cell receptor beta chains presented below share a single source sample, sequenced in a study of cytomegalovirus exposure and HLA in healthy donors. PCR was performed using 60 Vbeta and 13 Jbeta primers. The repertoire was sequenced with immunoSEQ multiplex PCR; TCRdb's copy has only in-frame clones and lacks some. The data contain about 160,000 clones, less than 90% of them singletons. Specimen: PBMCs. The receptors here all came from a man aged 45-65 years in good health and CMV-seropositive.

The rearrangement links TRBV9 to TRBJ2-3, with D possibly matching TRBD1 (5 bases). V was cut by 1 base and J by 2 bases, with 11 bases left in between. The CDR3 totals 15 residues. CDR1 and CDR2 (germline): SGDLS, YYNGEE. The CDR3 spells CASSVYQGYTDTQYF. The DNA for the CDR3 is TGTGCCAGCAGCGTATATCAGGGCTACACAGATACGCAGTATTTT. Supplemented by reference TRBV9 and TRBJ2-3, the full variable domain reads DSGVTQTPKHLITATGQRVTLRCSPRSGDLSVYWYQQSLDQGLQFLIQYYNGEERAKGNILERFSAQQFPDLHSELNLSSLELGDSALYFCASSVYQGYTDTQYFGPGTRLTVL.

The chain joins TRBV7-9 to TRBJ1-4; 8 bases map to TRBD1. This CDR3 has 16 residues. V lost 5 bases and J lost 3; bases outside the gene matches: 8. From germline, CDR1 is SEHNR and CDR2 FQNEAQ (reference sequence). The CDR3 sequence is CASSPWAGQANEKLFF. DNA for the CDR3: TGTGCCAGCAGCCCGTGGGCGGGACAGGCTAATGAAAAACTGTTTTTT.

Ten or more counts support this clone. The same CDR3 arises from other DNA sequences in this sample as well. This sequence joins TRBV11-3 and TRBJ2-3; weak D call: TRBD2 (6 bases). Trimming shortened V by 5 bases and J by 3 bases, and 12 bases separated the two germline ends. The CDR3 runs 14 residues. Germline CDR1 is SGHNT and CDR2 is YENEEA. The DNA of the CDR3 is TGTGCCAGCAGCCTCACTAGCAGTACAGATACGCAGTATTTT. It specifies CASSLTSSTDTQYF.

The rearrangement uses TRBV5-1 and TRBJ1-2, with unresolved D. In germline, CDR1 is SGHRS, CDR2 YFSETQ. V was clipped by 0 bases and J by 4 bases, with 13 bases between them. CDR3 size: 15 residues. The CDR3 spells CASSLARGSSYGYTF. CDR3 DNA sequence: TGCGCCAGCAGCTTGGCCAGAGGGTCGAGCTATGGCTACACCTTC.

The rearrangement uses TRBV27 and TRBJ1-6; 12 bases agree with TRBD1. With V trimmed by 1 base and J by 7 bases, 2 bases remained unmatched. The length of the CDR3 is 16 residues. Germline V gene data show CDR1 as MNHEY and CDR2 as SMNVEV (reference sequence). As DNA, the CDR3 is TGTGCCAGCAGTTTATATGGGACAGGGGGCAATTCACCCCTCCACTTT. The encoded protein is CASSLYGTGGNSPLHF.

This chain links TRBV7-3 with TRBJ2-2; D uncertain. Germline loops: CDR1 SGHTA, CDR2 FQGTGA. The CDR3 contains 18 residues. Trimming left V 2 bases short and J 6 bases short, with 22 bases between. Written as DNA, the CDR3 is TGTGCCAGCAGCTTATTTGGGTTGGGTAGGAACTACTCCGGGGAGCTGTTTTTT. Encoded protein: CASSLFGLGRNYSGELFF.

V usage is TRBV6-1 and J usage is TRBJ1-1; D remains unclear. From germline, CDR1 is MNHNS and CDR2 SASEGT. This CDR3 is built from 12 residues. V was shortened by 4 bases and J by 8 bases, with 11 bases between the two germline ends. CDR3 sequence: CASSALGREAFF. The CDR3, as DNA: TGTGCCAGCAGTGCACTAGGTAGAGAAGCTTTCTTT.

The rearrangement joins TRBV7-9 to TRBJ2-3, with D possibly matching TRBD2 (6 bases). V shed 3 bases and J shed 2 bases, with 21 bases lying between them. CDR1 is SEHNR and CDR2 is FQNEAQ in the germline V gene (reference sequence). The CDR3 sequence is 18 residues long. The CDR3 reads CASSFSVGGGTSTDTQYF. The CDR3 DNA follows: TGTGCCAGCAGCTTCTCGGTCGGAGGCGGGACGTCCACAGATACGCAGTATTTT.

This chain uses TRBV6-1 with TRBJ2-3, with 10 bases fitting TRBD2. The length of the CDR3 is 16 residues. J lost 7 bases, V lost 4 bases, and 11 bases had no gene match. Germline lookup yields CDR1 MNHNS and CDR2 SASEGT. In nucleotides, the CDR3 is TGTGCCAGCAGTGCGGGTTTAAGCGGGGGGGCTCATACGCAGTATTTT. Amino acids: CASSAGLSGGAHTQYF.

As DNA, the CDR3 is TGTGCCAGCAGCCGAACCGGGACAGGGCTGGAGACCCAGTACTTC. Its translation: CASSRTGTGLETQYF. The chain links TRBV7-3 to TRBJ2-5; 9 bases agree with TRBD1. V lost 5 bases, J lost 5 bases, and 9 bases stayed unmatched. CDR1 is SGHTA, CDR2 FQGTGA, per germline. This CDR3 is 15 amino acids long.

This clone came up a few times. This chain links TRBV5-1 with TRBJ2-7; no clear D. The ends were cut back, 6 bases at V and 7 bases at J, with 17 bases in the middle. This CDR3 is built from 13 residues. Germline V lookup: CDR1 SGHRS, CDR2 YFSETQ. The CDR3 is CASTSYNYLEQYF. CDR3 nucleotides: TGCGCCAGCACCTCCTACAACTATTTGGAGCAGTACTTC.

The V call is TRBV19, the J call TRBJ1-5; 11 bases match TRBD1. Germline CDR1 is LNHDA and CDR2 is SQIVND (reference sequence). The CDR3 has 15 amino acids. V lost 5 bases, J lost 6 bases, and 6 bases stayed unmatched. CDR3 amino acids: CASSLGTGGTQPQHF. For the CDR3, the DNA is TGTGCCAGTAGTCTCGGGACAGGGGGTACTCAGCCCCAGCATTTT. Full variable domain (rest looked up from reference TRBV19 and TRBJ1-5): DGGITQSPKYLFRKEGQNVTLSCEQNLNHDAMYWYRQDPGQGLRLIYYSQIVNDFQKGDIAEGYSVSREKKESFPLTVTSAQKNPTAFYLCASSLGTGGTQPQHFGDGTRLSIL.

This clone was observed once. The V call is TRBV28, the J call TRBJ2-3, with no clear D. V lost 4 bases to trimming and J lost 7 bases, with 18 bases between them. Per the germline V gene, CDR1 is MDHEN and CDR2 is SYDVKM. The CDR3 runs 15 residues. Here the CDR3 DNA reads TGTGCCAGCAGTTCGCTGGTTGAGGATACGCATACGCAGTATTTT. As protein: CASSSLVEDTHTQYF. Together with reference TRBV28 and TRBJ2-3, the CDR3 gives the full variable domain: DVKVTQSSRYLVKRTGEKVFLECVQDMDHENMFWYRQDPGLGLRLIYFSYDVKMKEKGDIPEGYSVSREKKERFSLILESASTNQTSMYLCASSSLVEDTHTQYFGPGTRLTVL.

This clone occurred once. This chain connects TRBV4-2 to TRBJ2-5; 12 positions agree with TRBD2. The J call is uncertain, as TRBJ2-7 better fits the DNA end. Germline V gene lookup returns CDR1 LGHNA and CDR2 YNFKEQ. This CDR3 region has 18 residues. CDR3 sequence (DNA): TGTGCCAGCAGCCAAGAAGTCCGGACTAGCGGGGTGCCCTACGAGCAGTACTTC. It encodes CASSQEVRTSGVPYEQYF.

In its sample, this clone was seen a few times. This rearrangement joins TRBV5-1 to TRBJ2-5; TRBD2 aligns across 7 bases. The CDR3 covers 15 residues. Germline V gives CDR1 SGHRS, CDR2 YFSETQ. V trimming: 6 bases; J trimming: 5 bases; junction bases outside the gene matches: 13. The CDR3 region is CASNPGDIGRETQYF. The DNA of the CDR3 is TGCGCCAGCAACCCTGGAGACATCGGGAGGGAGACCCAGTACTTC.